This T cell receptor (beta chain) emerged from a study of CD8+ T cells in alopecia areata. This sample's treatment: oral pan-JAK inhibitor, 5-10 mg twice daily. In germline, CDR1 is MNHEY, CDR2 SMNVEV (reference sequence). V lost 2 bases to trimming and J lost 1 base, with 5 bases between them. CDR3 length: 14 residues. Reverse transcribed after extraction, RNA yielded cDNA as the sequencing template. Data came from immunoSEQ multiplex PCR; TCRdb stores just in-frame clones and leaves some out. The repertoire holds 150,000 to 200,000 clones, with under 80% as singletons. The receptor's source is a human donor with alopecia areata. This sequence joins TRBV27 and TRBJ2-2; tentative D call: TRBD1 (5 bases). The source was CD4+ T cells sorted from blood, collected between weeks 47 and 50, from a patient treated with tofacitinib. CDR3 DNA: TGTGCCAGCAGTTTAGGACAGAACACCGGGGAGCTGTTTTTT. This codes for CASSLGQNTGELFF.